This entry lists 30 T cell receptor beta chains sequenced from one sample in a study of blood T cell repertoires in COVID-19. Repertoires were generated with immunoSEQ multiplex PCR, while TCRdb's copy carries only in-frame clones and drops some. The sample records 250,000 to 300,000 clones, approximately 87% being singletons. Sequenced sample: peripheral blood. The receptors originated from a man in his fifties or sixties who had recovered from COVID-19.

CDR3: CASSFGQAMNTEAFF. In DNA form, the CDR3 reads TGCGCCAGCAGCTTCGGACAGGCGATGAACACTGAAGCTTTCTTT. The chain carries TRBV5-1 and TRBJ1-1; 7 nucleotides line up with TRBD1. This CDR3 has 15 residues. Germline loops: CDR1 SGHRS, CDR2 YFSETQ. The trim removed 2 bases at V and 0 bases at J, leaving 4 bases unmatched. The variable domain in full, completed from reference TRBV5-1 and TRBJ1-1, reads KAGVTQTPRYLIKTRGQQVTLSCSPISGHRSVSWYQQTPGQGLQFLFEYFSETQRNKGNFPGRFSGRQFSNSRSEMNVSTLELGDSALYLCASSFGQAMNTEAFFGQGTRLTVV.

This clone was detected a few times. The CDR3 DNA sequence: TGTGCCAGCAGTTTTGCCTCGATCAGGGCTAACACTGAAGCTTTCTTT. Translated: CASSFASIRANTEAFF. J is TRBJ1-1 and V is TRBV27; tentatively, D is TRBD1 (5 bases). V was cut by 3 bases and J by 2 bases, with 16 bases left in between. Germline V gene lookup returns CDR1 MNHEY and CDR2 SMNVEV (reference sequence). The CDR3 length is 16 residues.

The chain joins TRBV2 to TRBJ2-3, with TRBD2 as a possible D gene (5 bases). Germline V CDR1 and CDR2: SNHLY, FYNNEI. The CDR3 is made up of 14 amino acids. The ends were cut back, 4 bases at V and 5 bases at J, with 13 bases in the middle. The CDR3 sequence is CASSVEDFLDTQYF. CDR3 bases: TGTGCCAGCAGTGTAGAGGACTTCCTAGATACGCAGTATTTT. The whole variable domain, remainder taken from reference TRBV2 and TRBJ2-3, is EPEVTQTPSHQVTQMGQEVILRCVPISNHLYFYWYRQILGQKVEFLVSFYNNEISEKSEIFDDQFSVERPDGSNFTLKIRSTKLEDSAMYFCASSVEDFLDTQYFGPGTRLTVL.

A single count supports this clone. The V and J genes are TRBV9 and TRBJ2-2, with D unclear. The CDR3 extends over 13 amino acids. V was clipped by 0 bases and J by 6 bases, with 6 bases between them. Germline loops: CDR1 SGDLS, CDR2 YYNGEE. This CDR3 reads CASSVATAGELFF. The DNA for the CDR3 is TGTGCCAGCAGCGTAGCTACTGCCGGGGAGCTGTTTTTT.

V gene TRBV27 combines with J gene TRBJ2-7; TRBD2 matches at 12 bases. The CDR3 spans 16 residues. The V gene end was trimmed by 5 bases and the J gene end by 2 bases; junction bases not matched to a gene: 7. Germline CDR1 MNHEY, CDR2 SMNVEV (reference sequence). The CDR3 DNA reads as TGTGCCAGCAGTCCGATGACTAGCGGGGGTACCTACGAGCAGTACTTC. It specifies CASSPMTSGGTYEQYF.

The chain employs TRBV5-4 and TRBJ1-1; 7 bases match TRBD1. CDR3 length equals 13 residues. Looked up from germline, CDR1 is SGHNT and CDR2 is YYREEE (reference sequence). Trimming cost V 6 bases and J 4 bases; bases outside gene matches: 6. The CDR3 reads CASTRQGGTEAFF. DNA of the CDR3: TGTGCCAGCACGCGACAGGGCGGCACTGAAGCTTTCTTT. Full variable domain (missing parts from reference TRBV5-4 and TRBJ1-1): ETGVTQSPTHLIKTRGQQVTLRCSSQSGHNTVSWYQQALGQGPQFIFQYYREEENGRGNFPPRFSGLQFPNYSSELNVNALELDDSALYLCASTRQGGTEAFFGQGTRLTVV.

V gene TRBV7-9 combines with J gene TRBJ2-3, with D hard to call. Deletions cut 4 bases from V and 4 bases from J, with 6 bases between. The CDR3 contains 12 residues. In germline, CDR1 is SEHNR, CDR2 FQNEAQ (reference sequence). CDR3 loop: CASSSVADTQYF. The CDR3 nucleotides are TGTGCCAGCAGCTCGGTGGCAGATACGCAGTATTTT.

This clone was counted between two and nine times. The J gene is TRBJ2-1, the V gene TRBV10-3; 9 positions agree with TRBD2. The germline CDR1 and CDR2 sequences are ENHRY and SYGVKD. Trimming removed 6 bases from V and 2 bases from J; junction bases left unmatched: 5. This CDR3 is 15 amino acids long. Here the CDR3 reads CAIRSSGETYNEQFF. The CDR3 DNA is TGTGCCATCAGATCTAGCGGGGAGACCTACAATGAGCAGTTCTTC.

The genes are TRBV20-1 and TRBJ1-1; D might be TRBD1 (6 bases). Trimming removed 6 bases at V and 9 bases at J, with 14 bases between. Germline CDR1 reads DFQATT; CDR2 reads SNEGSKA (reference sequence). The CDR3 contains 11 residues. For the CDR3, the DNA is TGCAGTGCCTTTATACAGGGAAAAGCTTTCTTT. Its translation is CSAFIQGKAFF.

The rearrangement uses TRBV5-1 and TRBJ2-3; perhaps TRBD2 as D (6 bases). V dropped 4 bases and J dropped 0 bases, with 15 bases sitting between them. The CDR3 runs 16 residues. Germline V gene data show CDR1 as SGHRS and CDR2 as YFSETQ. In nucleotides, the CDR3 is TGCGCCAGCAGCCCGATTAGCGGAGCTAGCACAGATACGCAGTATTTT. It specifies CASSPISGASTDTQYF.

The chain links TRBV15 to TRBJ2-2; D gene unclear. Trimming removed 0 bases at V and 7 bases at J, with 6 bases between. The CDR3 sequence is 13 residues long. Germline V gives CDR1 LNHNV, CDR2 YYDKDF (reference sequence). As DNA, the CDR3 is TGTGCCACCAGCAGAGAACAGTTCGGGGAGCTGTTTTTT. It codes for CATSREQFGELFF.

This chain joins TRBV27 and TRBJ2-7; 7 bases are shared with TRBD1. Looked up from germline, CDR1 is MNHEY and CDR2 is SMNVEV (reference sequence). The CDR3 runs to 15 residues. The trim removed 4 bases at V and 4 bases at J, leaving 10 bases unmatched. As DNA, the CDR3 is TGTGCCAGCAGTTCCAGGGGGTCTTCGTTATACGAGCAGTACTTC. Translating gives CASSSRGSSLYEQYF.

In this sample, this clone turned up a few times. The chain uses TRBV4-2 and TRBJ2-1; 9 bases fit TRBD2. This CDR3 has 17 residues. Losses at the gene ends were 1 base for V and 3 bases for J; bases not matched to a gene: 7. The V gene's germline CDR1 is LGHNA and CDR2 YNFKEQ. For the CDR3, the DNA is TGTGCCAGCAGCCAAGGCTTAGCGGGAGTAGTCTACAATGAGCAGTTCTTC. Protein sequence: CASSQGLAGVVYNEQFF.

This clone was found once. The chain has TRBV3-1 (or the pseudogene TRBV3-2) and TRBJ2-3; TRBD2 matches at 11 bases. Trimming removed 4 bases from V and 4 bases from J; junction bases left unmatched: 7. Germline V gene lookup returns CDR1 LGHDT and CDR2 YNNKEL (reference sequence). This CDR3 has 16 residues. The CDR3 spells CASSRRSSGRSDTQYF. The DNA for the CDR3 is TGTGCCAGCAGCCGGCGTTCTAGCGGGAGGTCAGATACGCAGTATTTT.

This clone was counted a few times. The chain carries TRBV5-8 and TRBJ1-6; D is unclear. Germline V gives CDR1 SGHTS, CDR2 YDEGEE. The CDR3 length is 15 residues. With 4 bases removed from V and 7 bases from J, the gap between germline ends came to 15 bases. The CDR3 here is CASSPLAAANSPLHF. CDR3 DNA sequence: TGTGCCAGCAGCCCCCTCGCGGCCGCCAATTCACCCCTCCACTTT.

The chain combines TRBV15 with TRBJ2-2; 10 nucleotides align to TRBD2. Germline lookup yields CDR1 LNHNV and CDR2 YYDKDF (reference sequence). The CDR3 is 15 amino acids. Losses at the gene ends were 5 bases for V and 7 bases for J; bases not matched to a gene: 7. The CDR3 region has the DNA TGTGCCACCAGCCGAGCGGGGGGGCTCGGCGGGGAGCTGTTTTTT. Translation gives CATSRAGGLGGELFF.

The chain carries TRBV12-3 or TRBV12-4 and TRBJ2-1; 10 bases fit TRBD2. V trimming: 5 bases; J trimming: 9 bases; junction bases outside the gene matches: 4. The CDR3 consists of 13 residues. The CDR3 here is CASSTSGRVEQFF. DNA for the CDR3: TGTGCCAGCAGTACAAGCGGGAGGGTTGAGCAGTTCTTC.

In its sample, this clone was seen once. The V and J genes are TRBV6-1 and TRBJ2-7, with 8 nucleotides matching TRBD2. This CDR3 has 16 amino acids. Unmatched junction bases numbered 9, after V lost 4 bases and J lost 1 base. The germline CDR1 and CDR2 sequences are MNHNS and SASEGT. The CDR3 DNA reads TGTGCCAGCAGTGCCCCCGTGCGGGGGGCATCCTACGAGCAGTACTTC. As protein: CASSAPVRGASYEQYF.

The V call is TRBV29-1, the J call TRBJ1-1, with a tentative D call TRBD1 (6 bases). Trimming pared 6 bases from V and 0 bases from J, leaving 14 bases between. Per the germline V gene, CDR1 is SQVTM and CDR2 is ANQGSEA. The CDR3 length is 14 residues. CDR3 DNA sequence: TGCAGCGTGTATCCCGGGACAATGAACACTGAAGCTTTCTTT. Protein sequence: CSVYPGTMNTEAFF.

The chain is built from TRBV5-6 and TRBJ1-1; possible D gene TRBD1, 6 bases. The CDR3 extends over 14 amino acids. Germline CDR1 is SGHDT and CDR2 is YYEEEE. Trimming shortened V by 6 bases and J by 3 bases, and 15 bases separated the two germline ends. The CDR3 bases are TGTGCCAGCAACCCACAGGGAAGGGACACTGAAGCTTTCTTT. Residues: CASNPQGRDTEAFF. Variable domain in full (rest from reference TRBV5-6 and TRBJ1-1): DAGVTQSPTHLIKTRGQQVTLRCSPKSGHDTVSWYQQALGQGPQFIFQYYEEEERQRGNFPDRFSGHQFPNYSSELNVNALLLGDSALYLCASNPQGRDTEAFFGQGTRLTVV.

This clone was observed once. The chain employs TRBV2 and TRBJ2-1; possible D gene TRBD2, 5 bases. The CDR3 extends over 15 amino acids. V shed 0 bases and J shed 6 bases, with 12 bases lying between them. CDR1 and CDR2 from the germline V gene are SNHLY and FYNNEI. DNA of the CDR3: TGTGCCAGCAGTGAAGCGGCGGGTTCGGCCAATGAGCAGTTCTTC. The encoded protein is CASSEAAGSANEQFF.

The chain uses TRBV9 and TRBJ1-6, with 7 bases that match TRBD1. The CDR3 is 14 residues long. Germline-derived CDR1 and CDR2 are SGDLS and YYNGEE. V gave up 2 bases and J gave up 6 bases; unmatched junction bases: 2. CDR3 protein: CASSVRDSNSPLHF. The CDR3 coding sequence is TGTGCCAGCAGCGTCCGGGACAGTAATTCACCCCTCCACTTT.

V gene TRBV18 combines with J gene TRBJ2-4; a possible D gene is TRBD1 (6 bases). CDR1 is KGHSH, CDR2 LQKENI, per germline. The CDR3 spans 17 residues. V lost 3 bases to trimming and J lost 0 bases, with 15 bases between them. DNA of the CDR3: TGTGCCAGCTCACCGGCGGACAGACTTTTAGCCAAAAACATTCAGTACTTC. It codes for CASSPADRLLAKNIQYF.

V is TRBV6-1 and J is TRBJ1-6; the D gene is possibly TRBD1 (5 bases). Germline lookup yields CDR1 MNHNS and CDR2 SASEGT. The CDR3 contains 15 residues. Trimming pared 3 bases from V and 7 bases from J, leaving 13 bases between. The CDR3 loop reads CASSDRRTLNSPLHF. In DNA form, the CDR3 reads TGTGCCAGCAGTGATCGCAGGACACTCAATTCACCCCTCCACTTT.

The CDR3 reads CASSSLPSGTGGASNQPQHF. CDR3 nucleotides: TGCGCCAGCAGTTCCCTCCCGTCCGGGACAGGGGGCGCGAGCAATCAGCCCCAGCATTTT. The V call is TRBV5-1, the J call TRBJ1-5, with TRBD1 matching over 12 bases. V shed 5 bases and J 1 base; nucleotides not matched to a gene: 16. Germline V gene sequence: CDR1 SGHRS, CDR2 YFSETQ. The CDR3 covers 20 residues.

This clone was recorded once. The CDR3 reads CASSELAGGANEQFF. The CDR3 DNA sequence: TGTGCCAGTAGTGAACTAGCGGGGGGGGCAAATGAGCAGTTCTTC. The chain joins TRBV19 to TRBJ2-1; 13 bases fit TRBD2. The CDR3 has 15 amino acids. Germline values: CDR1 LNHDA, CDR2 SQIVND (reference sequence). With 5 bases clipped from V and 7 bases from J, the junction kept 5 bases outside the gene matches.

J is TRBJ1-2 and V is TRBV19, with TRBD1 matching 7 bases. The CDR3 runs to 13 residues. Germline values: CDR1 LNHDA, CDR2 SQIVND (reference sequence). V lost 3 bases and J lost 4; bases outside the gene matches: 2. The CDR3 DNA follows: TGTGCCAGTAGTATCAACAGGGGCTATGGCTACACCTTC. It yields the protein CASSINRGYGYTF.

The chain joins TRBV5-1 to TRBJ2-2; D is possibly TRBD1 (6 bases). With 6 bases removed from V and 4 bases from J, the gap between germline ends came to 13 bases. This CDR3 spans 14 amino acids. The V gene's germline CDR1 is SGHRS and CDR2 YFSETQ. The CDR3 region is CASTREGGTGELFF. In DNA form, the CDR3 reads TGCGCCAGCACCCGGGAAGGGGGCACCGGGGAGCTGTTTTTT.

The rearrangement uses TRBV5-1 and TRBJ1-4; tentative D call: TRBD1 (5 bases). The V end lost 4 bases, the J end lost 14 bases, and 27 bases lay between the germline ends. CDR1 and CDR2 (germline): SGHRS, YFSETQ. This CDR3 is 16 amino acids long. CDR3 region: CASSTGTAAARERLFF. The CDR3 bases are TGCGCCAGCAGCACCGGGACGGCCGCCGCCCGGGAGAGGCTGTTTTTT.

This chain connects TRBV15 to TRBJ2-1, with TRBD1 matching over 7 bases. Germline V CDR1 and CDR2: LNHNV, YYDKDF (reference sequence). The CDR3 is 13 residues long. J gave up 5 bases and V 6 bases, and 4 bases lay outside the gene matches. The CDR3, as DNA: TGTGCCACCAGACGGGACAGAAACAATGAGCAGTTCTTC. Protein sequence: CATRRDRNNEQFF.